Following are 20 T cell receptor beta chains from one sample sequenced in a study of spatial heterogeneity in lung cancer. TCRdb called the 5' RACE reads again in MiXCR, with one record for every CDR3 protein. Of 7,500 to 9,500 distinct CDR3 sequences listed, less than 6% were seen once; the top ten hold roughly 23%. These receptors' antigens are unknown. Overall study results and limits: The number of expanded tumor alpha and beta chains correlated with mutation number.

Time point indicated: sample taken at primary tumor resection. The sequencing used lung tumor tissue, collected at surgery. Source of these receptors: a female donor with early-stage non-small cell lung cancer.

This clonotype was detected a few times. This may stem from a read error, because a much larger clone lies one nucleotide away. The CDR3 nucleotides read TGTGCCAGCAGTCTGTCTGGGACAGGGCGATTCATGCCCCAGCATTTT. This codes for CASSLSGTGRFMPQHF. The rearrangement uses TRBV12-3 or TRBV12-4 and TRBJ1-5; TRBD1 matches 9 bases. The CDR3 is made up of 16 amino acids. Unmatched junction bases numbered 14, after V lost 5 bases and J lost 9 bases.

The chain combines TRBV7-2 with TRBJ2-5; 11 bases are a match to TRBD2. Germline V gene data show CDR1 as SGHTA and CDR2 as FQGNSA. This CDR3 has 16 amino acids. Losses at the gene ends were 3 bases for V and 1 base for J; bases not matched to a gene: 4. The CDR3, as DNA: TGTGCCAGCAGCTTGCAGGGACTAGCGGCCCAAGAGACCCAGTACTTC. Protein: CASSLQGLAAQETQYF.

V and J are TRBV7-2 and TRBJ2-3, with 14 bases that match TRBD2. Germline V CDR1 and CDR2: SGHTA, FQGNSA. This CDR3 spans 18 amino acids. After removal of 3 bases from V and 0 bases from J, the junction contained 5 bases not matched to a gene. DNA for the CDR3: TGTGCCAGCAGCTTGCGACTAGCGGGAGGGACTAGCACAGATACGCAGTATTTT. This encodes CASSLRLAGGTSTDTQYF.

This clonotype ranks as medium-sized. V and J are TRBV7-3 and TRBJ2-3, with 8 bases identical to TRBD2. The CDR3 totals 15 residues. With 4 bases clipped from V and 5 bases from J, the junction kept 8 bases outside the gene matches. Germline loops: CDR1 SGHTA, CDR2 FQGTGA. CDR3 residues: CASSSTGGRGDTQYF. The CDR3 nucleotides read TGTGCCAGCAGCTCGACGGGGGGGCGCGGAGATACGCAGTATTTT.

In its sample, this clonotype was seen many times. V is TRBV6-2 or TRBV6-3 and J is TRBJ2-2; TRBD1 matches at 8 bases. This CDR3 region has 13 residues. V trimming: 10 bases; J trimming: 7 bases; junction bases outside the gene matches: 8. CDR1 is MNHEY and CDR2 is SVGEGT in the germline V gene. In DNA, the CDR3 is TGTGCCACCTCGGACAGGGTGAACGGGGAGCTGTTTTTT. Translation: CATSDRVNGELFF.

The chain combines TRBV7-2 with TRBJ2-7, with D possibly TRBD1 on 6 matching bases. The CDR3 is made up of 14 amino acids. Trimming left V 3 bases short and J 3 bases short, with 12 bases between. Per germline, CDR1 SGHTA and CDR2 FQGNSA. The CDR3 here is CASSFNRDNYEQYF. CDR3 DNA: TGTGCCAGCAGCTTTAACCGGGACAACTACGAGCAGTACTTC.

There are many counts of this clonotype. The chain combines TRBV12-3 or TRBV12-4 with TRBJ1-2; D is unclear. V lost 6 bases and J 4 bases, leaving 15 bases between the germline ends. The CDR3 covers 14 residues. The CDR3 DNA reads TGTGCCAGCAGGAGGGCGGAGGTAGCCTATGGCTACACCTTC. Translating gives CASRRAEVAYGYTF.

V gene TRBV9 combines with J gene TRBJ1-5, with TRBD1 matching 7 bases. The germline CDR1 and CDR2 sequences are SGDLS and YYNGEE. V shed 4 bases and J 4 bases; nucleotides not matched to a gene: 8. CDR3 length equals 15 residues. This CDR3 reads CASSIRDSQNQPQHF. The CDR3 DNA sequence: TGTGCCAGCAGCATCCGGGACAGCCAAAATCAGCCCCAGCATTTT.

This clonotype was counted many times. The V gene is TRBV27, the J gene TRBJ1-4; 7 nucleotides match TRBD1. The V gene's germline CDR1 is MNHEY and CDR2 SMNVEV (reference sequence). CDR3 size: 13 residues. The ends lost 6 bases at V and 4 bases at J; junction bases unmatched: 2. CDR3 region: CASRTGFNEKLFF. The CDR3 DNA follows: TGTGCCAGCAGGACAGGGTTTAATGAAAAACTGTTTTTT.

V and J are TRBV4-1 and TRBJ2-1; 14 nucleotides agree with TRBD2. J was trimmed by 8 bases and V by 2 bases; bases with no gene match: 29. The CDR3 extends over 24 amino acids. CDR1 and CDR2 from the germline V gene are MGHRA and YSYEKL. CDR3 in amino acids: CASSQSPVLPGTSGRRSKVHEQFF. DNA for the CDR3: TGCGCCAGCAGCCAAAGCCCAGTGTTACCGGGGACTAGCGGGAGAAGGTCAAAGGTCCATGAGCAGTTCTTC.

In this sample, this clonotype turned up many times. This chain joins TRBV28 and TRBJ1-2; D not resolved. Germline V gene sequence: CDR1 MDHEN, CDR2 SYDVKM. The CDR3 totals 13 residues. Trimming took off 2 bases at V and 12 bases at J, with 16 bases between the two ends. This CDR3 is CASSLNSQVANTF. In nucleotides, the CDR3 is TGTGCCAGCAGTTTAAATTCGCAGGTGGCTAACACCTTC.

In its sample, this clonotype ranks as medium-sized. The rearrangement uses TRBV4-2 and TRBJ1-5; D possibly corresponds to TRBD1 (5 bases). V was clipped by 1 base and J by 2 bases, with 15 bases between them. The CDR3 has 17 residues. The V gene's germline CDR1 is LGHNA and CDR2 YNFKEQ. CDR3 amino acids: CASSQATTQTGNQPQHF. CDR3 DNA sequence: TGTGCCAGCAGCCAAGCCACGACCCAGACAGGCAATCAGCCCCAGCATTTT.

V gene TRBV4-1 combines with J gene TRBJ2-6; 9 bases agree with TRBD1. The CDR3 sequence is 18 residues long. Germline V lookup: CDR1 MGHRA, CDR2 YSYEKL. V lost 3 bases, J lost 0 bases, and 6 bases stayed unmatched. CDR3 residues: CASSHPGQGLSGANVLTF. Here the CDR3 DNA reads TGCGCCAGCAGCCATCCGGGACAGGGCCTCTCTGGGGCCAACGTCCTGACTTTC.

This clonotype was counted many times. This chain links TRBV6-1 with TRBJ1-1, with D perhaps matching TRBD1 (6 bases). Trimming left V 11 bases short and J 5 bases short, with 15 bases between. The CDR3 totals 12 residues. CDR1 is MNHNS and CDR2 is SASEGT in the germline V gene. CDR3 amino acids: CASYREGTEAFF. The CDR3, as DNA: TGTGCCTCCTACAGGGAAGGAACTGAAGCTTTCTTT.

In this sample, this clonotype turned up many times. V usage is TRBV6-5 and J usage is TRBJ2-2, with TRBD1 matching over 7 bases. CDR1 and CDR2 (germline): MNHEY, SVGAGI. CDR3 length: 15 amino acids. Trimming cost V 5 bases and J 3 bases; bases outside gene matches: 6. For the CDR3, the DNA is TGTGCCAGCAGTGATCCGACAGGGTACACCGGGGAGCTGTTTTTT. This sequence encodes CASSDPTGYTGELFF.

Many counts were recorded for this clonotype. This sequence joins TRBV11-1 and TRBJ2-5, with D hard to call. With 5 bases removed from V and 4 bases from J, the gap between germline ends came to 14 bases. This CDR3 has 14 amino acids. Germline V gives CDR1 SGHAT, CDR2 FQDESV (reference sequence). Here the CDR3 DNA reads TGTGCCAGCAGCCTAAGGACGACTGGAGAGACCCAGTACTTC. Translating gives CASSLRTTGETQYF.

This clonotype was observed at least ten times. CDR3 bases: TGTGCCAGCAGCTCCGGGACTAAAGAGACCCAGTACTTC. This codes for CASSSGTKETQYF. The chain is built from TRBV11-2 and TRBJ2-5; 7 bases line up with TRBD2. The V gene end was trimmed by 4 bases and the J gene end by 3 bases; junction bases not matched to a gene: 2. This CDR3 has 13 residues. Germline-derived CDR1 and CDR2 are SGHAT and FQNNGV.

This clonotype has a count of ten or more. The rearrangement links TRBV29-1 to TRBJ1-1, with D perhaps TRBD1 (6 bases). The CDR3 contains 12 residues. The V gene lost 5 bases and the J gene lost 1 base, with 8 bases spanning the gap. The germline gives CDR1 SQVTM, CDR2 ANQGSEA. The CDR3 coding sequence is TGCAGCGTTTTACAGGGGAACACTGAAGCTTTCTTT. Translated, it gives CSVLQGNTEAFF. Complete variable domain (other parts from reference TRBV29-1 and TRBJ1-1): SAVISQKPSRDICQRGTSLTIQCQVDSQVTMMFWYRQQPGQSLTLIATANQGSEATYESGFVIDKFPISRPNLTFSTLTVSNMSPEDSSIYLCSVLQGNTEAFFGQGTRLTVV.

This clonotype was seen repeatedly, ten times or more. The CDR3 DNA reads TGTGCCAGCAGCTTAGCGCCGACGACAACTAATGAAAAACTGTTTTTT. Amino acid sequence: CASSLAPTTTNEKLFF. The gene calls are TRBV7-6 and TRBJ1-4; D uncertain. Trimming took off 0 bases at V and 0 bases at J, with 8 bases between the two ends. Germline loops: CDR1 SGHVS, CDR2 FNYEAQ. This CDR3 is built from 16 residues.

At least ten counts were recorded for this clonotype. The CDR3 loop is CASSEGGGGRNEQFF. The CDR3 DNA reads as TGTGCCAGCAGTGAAGGGGGGGGAGGTCGGAATGAGCAGTTCTTC. The V call is TRBV6-1, the J call TRBJ2-1; 7 bases agree with TRBD2. J lost 7 bases, V lost 1 base, and 7 bases had no gene match. CDR1 is MNHNS, CDR2 SASEGT, per germline. The CDR3 runs to 15 residues.